Listed here is a single T cell receptor (beta chain). The data were obtained in a study of T cell responses to AZD1222 COVID-19 vaccine. The method was immunoSEQ multiplex PCR; TCRdb's version includes in-frame clones alone and lacks a portion of them. The sample holds approximately 89,000 clones; 90% to 95% are singletons and the top ten take more than 9%. V was shortened by 3 bases and J by 0 bases, with 12 bases between the two germline ends. CDR3 size: 16 residues. Looked up from germline, CDR1 is SGHDT and CDR2 is YYEEEE. This specimen was peripheral blood, taken 28 days after the second AZD1222 dose. The clonotype originates from an adult who received the AZD1222 COVID-19 vaccine. This chain joins TRBV5-6 and TRBJ1-4; D is uncertain. Here the CDR3 DNA reads TGTGCCAGCAGCTCCACCTATTTTGCAACTAATGAAAAACTGTTTTTT. The encoded protein is CASSSTYFATNEKLFF.